This paragraph covers one T cell receptor beta chain sequence. Its antigen remains unidentified. Germline lookup yields CDR1 MNHNS and CDR2 SASEGT. V dropped 6 bases and J dropped 0 bases, with 6 bases sitting between them. This CDR3 is 13 amino acids long. One entry per CDR3 protein results from TCRdb running MiXCR on the RT-PCR reads. The data hold around 790,000 distinct CDR3 sequences, with approximately 22% observed a single time. The data were taken from a study of response to subunit inactivated influenza vaccine. Broader study findings: The authors suggested that few new T cells are recruited per seasonal influenza vaccination.

The genes are TRBV6-1 and TRBJ2-1, with D unclear. The material was PBMCs from blood, obtained approximately 5 days after vaccination. This receptor was identified in a man over 45 who received an inactivated influenza vaccine. In nucleotides, the CDR3 is TGTGCCAGCAGAGCCACCTCCTACAATGAGCAGTTCTTC. Encoded protein: CASRATSYNEQFF.